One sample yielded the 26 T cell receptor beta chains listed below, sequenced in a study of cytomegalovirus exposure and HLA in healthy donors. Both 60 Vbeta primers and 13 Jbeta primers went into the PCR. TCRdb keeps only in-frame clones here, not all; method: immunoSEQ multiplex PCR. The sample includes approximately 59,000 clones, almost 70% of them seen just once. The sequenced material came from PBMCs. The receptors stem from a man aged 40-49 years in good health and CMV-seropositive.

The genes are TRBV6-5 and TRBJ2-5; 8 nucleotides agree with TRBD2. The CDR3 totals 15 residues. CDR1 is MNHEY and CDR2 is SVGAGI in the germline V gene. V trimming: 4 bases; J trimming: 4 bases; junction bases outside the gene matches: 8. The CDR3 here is CASSFRGGPRETQYF. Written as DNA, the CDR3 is TGTGCCAGCAGTTTTCGGGGGGGGCCCCGAGAGACCCAGTACTTC.

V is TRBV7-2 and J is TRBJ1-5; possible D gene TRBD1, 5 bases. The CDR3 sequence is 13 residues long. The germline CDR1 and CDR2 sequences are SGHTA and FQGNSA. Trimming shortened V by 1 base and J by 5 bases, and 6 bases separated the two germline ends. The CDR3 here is CASSLGGDQPQHF. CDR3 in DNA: TGTGCCAGCAGCTTAGGGGGGGATCAGCCCCAGCATTTT.

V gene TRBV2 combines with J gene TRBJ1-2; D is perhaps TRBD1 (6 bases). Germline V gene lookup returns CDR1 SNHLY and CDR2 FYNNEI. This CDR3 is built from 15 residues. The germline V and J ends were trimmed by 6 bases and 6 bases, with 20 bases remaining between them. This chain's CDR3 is CASRTGGRVLHGYTF. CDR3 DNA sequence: TGTGCCAGCAGGACGGGGGGGCGAGTTTTACATGGCTACACCTTC.

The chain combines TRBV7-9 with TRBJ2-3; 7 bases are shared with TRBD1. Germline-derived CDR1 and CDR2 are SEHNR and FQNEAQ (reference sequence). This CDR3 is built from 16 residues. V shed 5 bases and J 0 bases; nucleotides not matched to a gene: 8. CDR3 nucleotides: TGTGCCAGCAGCCTAGACAGGGCCACTAGCACAGATACGCAGTATTTT. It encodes CASSLDRATSTDTQYF.

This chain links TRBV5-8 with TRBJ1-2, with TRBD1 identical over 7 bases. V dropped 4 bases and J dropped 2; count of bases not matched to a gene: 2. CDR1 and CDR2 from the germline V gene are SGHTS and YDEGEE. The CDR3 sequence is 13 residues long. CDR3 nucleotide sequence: TGTGCCAGCAGCAAGACAGGGAACTATGGCTACACCTTC. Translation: CASSKTGNYGYTF.

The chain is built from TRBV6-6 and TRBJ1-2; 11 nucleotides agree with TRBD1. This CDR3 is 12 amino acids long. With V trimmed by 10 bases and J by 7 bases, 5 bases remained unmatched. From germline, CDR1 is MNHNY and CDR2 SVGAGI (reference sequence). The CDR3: CATGTGGLGYTF. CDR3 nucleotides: TGTGCCACCGGGACAGGGGGGCTTGGCTACACCTTC.

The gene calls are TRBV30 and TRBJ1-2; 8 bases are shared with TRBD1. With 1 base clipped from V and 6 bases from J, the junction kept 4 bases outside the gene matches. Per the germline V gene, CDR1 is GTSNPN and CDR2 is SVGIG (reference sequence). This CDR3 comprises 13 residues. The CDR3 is CAWSAGTGNGYTF. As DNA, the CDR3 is TGTGCCTGGAGTGCAGGGACAGGAAATGGCTACACCTTC.

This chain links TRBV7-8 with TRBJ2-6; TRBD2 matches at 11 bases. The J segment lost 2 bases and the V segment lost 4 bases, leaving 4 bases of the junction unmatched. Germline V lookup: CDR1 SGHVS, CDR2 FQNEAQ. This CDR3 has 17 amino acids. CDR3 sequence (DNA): TGTGCCAGCAGCTCTAGCGGGAGGATGACTGGGGCCAACGTCCTGACTTTC. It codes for CASSSSGRMTGANVLTF.

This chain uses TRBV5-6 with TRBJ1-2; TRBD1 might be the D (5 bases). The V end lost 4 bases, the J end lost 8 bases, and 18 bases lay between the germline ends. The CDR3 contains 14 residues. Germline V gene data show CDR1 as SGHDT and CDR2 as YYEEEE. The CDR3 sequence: CASSNSDTMGGYTF. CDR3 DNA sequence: TGTGCCAGCAGCAACTCGGACACAATGGGGGGCTACACCTTC.

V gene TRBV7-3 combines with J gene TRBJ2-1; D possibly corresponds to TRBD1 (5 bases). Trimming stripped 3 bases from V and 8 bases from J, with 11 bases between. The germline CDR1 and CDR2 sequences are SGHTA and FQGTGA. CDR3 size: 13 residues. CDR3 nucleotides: TGTGCCAGCAGCTTCGGTGGGGCCGATGAGCAGTTCTTC. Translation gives CASSFGGADEQFF.

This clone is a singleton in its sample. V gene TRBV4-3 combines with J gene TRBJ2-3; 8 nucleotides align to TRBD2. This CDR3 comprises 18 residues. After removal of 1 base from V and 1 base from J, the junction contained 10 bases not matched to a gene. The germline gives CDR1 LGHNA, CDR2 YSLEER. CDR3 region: CASSQGRKRGPGTDTQYF. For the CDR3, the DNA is TGCGCCAGCAGCCAAGGGAGAAAGCGGGGGCCGGGCACAGATACGCAGTATTTT.

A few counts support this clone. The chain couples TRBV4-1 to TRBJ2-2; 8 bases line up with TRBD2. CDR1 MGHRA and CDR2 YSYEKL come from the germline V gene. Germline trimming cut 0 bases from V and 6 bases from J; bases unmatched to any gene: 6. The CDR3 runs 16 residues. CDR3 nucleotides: TGCGCCAGCAGCCAAGATCTCTCCGGGGGGGCCGGGGAGCTGTTTTTT. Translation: CASSQDLSGGAGELFF.

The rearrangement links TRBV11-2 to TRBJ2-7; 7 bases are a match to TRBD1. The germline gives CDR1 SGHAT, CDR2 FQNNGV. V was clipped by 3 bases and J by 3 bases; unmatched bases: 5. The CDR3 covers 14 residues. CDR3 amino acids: CASSLGTANYEQYF. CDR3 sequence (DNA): TGTGCCAGCAGCTTGGGGACAGCCAACTACGAGCAGTACTTC.

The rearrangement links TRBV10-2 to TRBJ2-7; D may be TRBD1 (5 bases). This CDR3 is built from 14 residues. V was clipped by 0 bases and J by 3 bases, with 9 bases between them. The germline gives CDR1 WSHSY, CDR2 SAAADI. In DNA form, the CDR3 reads TGCGCCAGCAGTGAGTCGCAGGGATTCTACGAGCAGTACTTC. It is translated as CASSESQGFYEQYF.

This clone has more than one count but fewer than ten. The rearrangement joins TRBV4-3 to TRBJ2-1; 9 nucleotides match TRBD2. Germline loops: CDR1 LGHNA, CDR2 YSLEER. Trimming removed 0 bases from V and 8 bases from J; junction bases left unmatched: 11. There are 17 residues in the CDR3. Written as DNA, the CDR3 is TGCGCCAGCAGCCAAGATTCGGCGCTAGCGGGGTTAGATGAGCAGTTCTTC. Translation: CASSQDSALAGLDEQFF.

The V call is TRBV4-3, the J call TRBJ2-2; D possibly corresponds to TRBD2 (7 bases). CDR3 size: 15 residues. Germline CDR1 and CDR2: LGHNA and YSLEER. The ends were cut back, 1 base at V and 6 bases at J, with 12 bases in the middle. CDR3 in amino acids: CASSQVGAGAGELFF. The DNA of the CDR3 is TGCGCCAGCAGCCAAGTGGGGGCGGGAGCCGGGGAGCTGTTTTTT.

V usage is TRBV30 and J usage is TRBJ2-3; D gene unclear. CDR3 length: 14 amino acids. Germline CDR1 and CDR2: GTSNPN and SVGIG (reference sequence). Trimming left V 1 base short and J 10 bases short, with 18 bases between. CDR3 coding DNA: TGTGCCTGGAGTGCCAACCCGAGAAGGAGTCCGCAGTATTTT. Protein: CAWSANPRRSPQYF. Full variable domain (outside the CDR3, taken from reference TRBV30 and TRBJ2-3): SQTIHQWPATLVQPVGSPLSLECTVEGTSNPNLYWYRQAAGRGLQLLFYSVGIGQISSEVPQNLSASRPQDRQFILSSKKLLLSDSGFYLCAWSANPRRSPQYFGPGTRLTVL.

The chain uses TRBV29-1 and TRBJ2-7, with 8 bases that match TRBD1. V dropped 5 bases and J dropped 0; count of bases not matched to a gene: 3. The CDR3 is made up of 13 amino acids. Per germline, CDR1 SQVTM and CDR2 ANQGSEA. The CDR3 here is CSVPGQDSYEQYF. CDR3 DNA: TGCAGCGTTCCGGGACAGGACTCCTACGAGCAGTACTTC.

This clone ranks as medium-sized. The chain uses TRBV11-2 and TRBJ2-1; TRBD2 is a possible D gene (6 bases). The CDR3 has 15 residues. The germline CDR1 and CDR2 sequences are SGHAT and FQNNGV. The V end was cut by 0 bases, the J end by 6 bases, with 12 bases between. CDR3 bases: TGTGCCAGCAGCTTAGAGGGGACTTTGGGCAATGAGCAGTTCTTC. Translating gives CASSLEGTLGNEQFF.

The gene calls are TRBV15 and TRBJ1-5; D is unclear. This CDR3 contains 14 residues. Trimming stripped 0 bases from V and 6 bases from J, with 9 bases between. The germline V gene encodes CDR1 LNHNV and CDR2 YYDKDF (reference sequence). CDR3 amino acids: CATSRDEEGQPQHF. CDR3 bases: TGTGCCACCAGCAGAGATGAGGAGGGTCAGCCCCAGCATTTT.

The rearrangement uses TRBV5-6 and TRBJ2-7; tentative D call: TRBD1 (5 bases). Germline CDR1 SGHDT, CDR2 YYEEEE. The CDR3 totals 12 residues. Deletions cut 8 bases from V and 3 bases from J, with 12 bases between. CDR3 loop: CASLKQGYEQYF. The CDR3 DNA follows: TGTGCCAGTTTAAAGCAGGGCTACGAGCAGTACTTC.

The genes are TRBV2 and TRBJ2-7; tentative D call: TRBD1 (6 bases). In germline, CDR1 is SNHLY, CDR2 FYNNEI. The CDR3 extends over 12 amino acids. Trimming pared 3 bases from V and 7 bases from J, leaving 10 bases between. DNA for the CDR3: TGTGCCAGCAGTGACGACAGGTGGGAGCAGTACTTC. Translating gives CASSDDRWEQYF. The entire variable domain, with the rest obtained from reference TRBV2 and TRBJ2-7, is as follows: EPEVTQTPSHQVTQMGQEVILRCVPISNHLYFYWYRQILGQKVEFLVSFYNNEISEKSEIFDDQFSVERPDGSNFTLKIRSTKLEDSAMYFCASSDDRWEQYFGPGTRLTVT.

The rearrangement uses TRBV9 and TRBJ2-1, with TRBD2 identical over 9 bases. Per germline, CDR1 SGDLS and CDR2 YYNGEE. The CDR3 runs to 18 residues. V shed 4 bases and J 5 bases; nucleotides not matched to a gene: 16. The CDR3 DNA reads TGTGCCAGCAGCCTAAGGGCGGGAGGGCTGGGACCCCACAATGAGCAGTTCTTC. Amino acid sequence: CASSLRAGGLGPHNEQFF.

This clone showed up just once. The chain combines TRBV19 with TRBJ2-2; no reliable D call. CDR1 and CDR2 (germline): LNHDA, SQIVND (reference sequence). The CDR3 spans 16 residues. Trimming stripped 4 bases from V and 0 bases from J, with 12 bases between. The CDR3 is CASSTLSPANTGELFF. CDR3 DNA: TGTGCCAGTAGTACACTCTCCCCTGCGAACACCGGGGAGCTGTTTTTT.

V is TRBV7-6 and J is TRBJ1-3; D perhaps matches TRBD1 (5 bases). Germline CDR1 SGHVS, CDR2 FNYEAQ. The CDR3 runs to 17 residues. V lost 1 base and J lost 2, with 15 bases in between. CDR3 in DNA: TGTGCCAGCAGCTTAGGTTCCAGGGCCGCTACTGGAAACACCATATATTTT. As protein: CASSLGSRAATGNTIYF. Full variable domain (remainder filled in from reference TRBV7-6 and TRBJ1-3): GAGVSQSPRYKVTKRGQDVALRCDPISGHVSLYWYRQALGQGPEFLTYFNYEAQQDKSGLPNDRFSAERPEGSISTLTIQRTEQRDSAMYRCASSLGSRAATGNTIYFGEGSWLTVV.

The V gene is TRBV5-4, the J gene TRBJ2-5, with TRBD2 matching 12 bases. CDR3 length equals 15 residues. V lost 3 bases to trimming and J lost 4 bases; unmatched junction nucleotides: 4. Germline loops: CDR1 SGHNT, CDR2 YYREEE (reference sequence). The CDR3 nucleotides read TGTGCCAGCAGCTACCCTAGCGGGGGGGCAGAGACCCAGTACTTC. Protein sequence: CASSYPSGGAETQYF.